This T cell receptor (beta chain) was recorded in a study of blood T cell repertoires in COVID-19. Study background: The United States, Italy and Spain supplied acute and convalescent COVID-19 samples. T cells, B-cell-depleted T cells, or PBMCs supplied cDNA or gDNA.

Enrolled during active infection, Seattle patients were then followed longitudinally. Under the authors' procedure: Estimated nucleated cell counts came from reference gene primer amplification. Assay: immunoSEQ multiplex PCR; the TCRdb copy retains only in-frame clones and omits some. The DNA gave D and trimming, while V, J and clone size come from that table. This repertoire shows some 85,000 clones, approximately 84% found once; its top ten account for roughly 6%. In germline, CDR1 is MNHEY, CDR2 SMNVEV (reference sequence). The ends were cut back, 2 bases at V and 6 bases at J, with 10 bases in the middle. The CDR3 has 13 amino acids. This clone occurred a few times.

The V call is TRBV27, the J call TRBJ1-1; D possibly corresponds to TRBD1 (6 bases). Input material: peripheral blood. The origin of this receptor is a man in his 70s with COVID-19, enrolled during active disease. CDR3 sequence reads: CASSLNRAAEAFF. The CDR3 bases are TGTGCCAGCAGTTTAAACAGGGCAGCTGAAGCTTTCTTT.